This TCR beta chain was profiled in a study of CD8 T cells in Susac syndrome. Random hexamers were used to reverse transcribe about 0.45 to 1 ug of RNA. Coverage of TCR beta CDR3 amplification by immunoSEQ multiplex PCR extended to 54 Vbeta and 13 Jbeta. From the immunoSEQ multiplex PCR reads, TCRdb called clonotypes with MiXCR, one entry per CDR3 protein. This table holds hundreds of thousands of distinct CDR3 sequences, roughly 96% found once. V was shortened by 1 base and J by 4 bases, with 11 bases between the two germline ends. The germline V gene has CDR1 DFQATT and CDR2 SNEGSKA (reference sequence). CDR3 length: 13 residues. Study-wide points: Individuals included in the TCR sequencing and HLA analysis were acknowledged by the study to be relatively few in number.

On this clonotype: The antigen remains undetermined.

This sequence originates from a human donor with multiple sclerosis. The sequencing input was CD4+ T cells from PBMCs. The chain joins TRBV20-1 to TRBJ2-7; maybe TRBD2 (6 bases). In nucleotides, the CDR3 is TGCAGTGCTAGAGCGGAACGGGGGTACGAGCAGTACTTC. As protein: CSARAERGYEQYF.